This T cell receptor (beta chain) stems from a study of blood T cell repertoires in COVID-19. Study overall: Specimens from acute and convalescent COVID-19 originated in the United States, Italy and Spain. T cells, B-cell-depleted T cells, or PBMCs provided the cDNA or gDNA that served as material.

Some clones are missing from TCRdb's copy, which holds only in-frame ones; the method was immunoSEQ multiplex PCR. The table records 85,000 to 120,000 clones, 70% to 80% of them present only once. The table lists this clone with a few counts. V shed 4 bases, J shed 2 bases, and the junction held 5 bases outside the gene matches. The CDR3 spans 14 residues. The germline gives CDR1 SGHRS, CDR2 YFSETQ. Sequencing was performed on peripheral blood. This TCR derives from a man aged 80 or over with COVID-19, enrolled during active disease. The rearrangement links TRBV5-1 to TRBJ1-1, with 7 bases identical to TRBD1. For the CDR3, the DNA is TGCGCCAGCAGCCGGGGGACAGCTAACACTGAAGCTTTCTTT. Translation gives CASSRGTANTEAFF.